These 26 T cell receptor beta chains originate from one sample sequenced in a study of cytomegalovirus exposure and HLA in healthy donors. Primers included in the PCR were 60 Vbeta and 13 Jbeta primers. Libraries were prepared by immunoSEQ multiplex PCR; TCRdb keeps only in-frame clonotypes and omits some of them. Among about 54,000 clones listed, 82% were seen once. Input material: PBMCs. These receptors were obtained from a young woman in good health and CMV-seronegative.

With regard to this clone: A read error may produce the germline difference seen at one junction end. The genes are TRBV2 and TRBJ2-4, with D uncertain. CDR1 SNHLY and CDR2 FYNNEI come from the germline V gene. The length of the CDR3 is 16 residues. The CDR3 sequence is CASSILPVQAKNSQYF. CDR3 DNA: TGTGCCAGCAGCATATTACCTGTACAAGCCAAAAACAGTCAGTACTTC.

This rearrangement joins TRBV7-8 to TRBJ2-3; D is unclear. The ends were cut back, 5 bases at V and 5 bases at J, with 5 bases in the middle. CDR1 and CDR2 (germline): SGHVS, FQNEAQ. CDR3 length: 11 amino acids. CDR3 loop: CASSPKDTQYF. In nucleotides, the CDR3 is TGTGCCAGCAGCCCTAAAGATACGCAGTATTTT.

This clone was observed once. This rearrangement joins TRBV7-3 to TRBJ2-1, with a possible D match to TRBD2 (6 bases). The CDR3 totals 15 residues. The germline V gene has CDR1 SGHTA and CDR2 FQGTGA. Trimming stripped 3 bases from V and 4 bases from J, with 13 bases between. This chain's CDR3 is CASSFGGTLYNEQFF. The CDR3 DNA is TGTGCCAGCAGCTTCGGCGGGACCCTATACAATGAGCAGTTCTTC.

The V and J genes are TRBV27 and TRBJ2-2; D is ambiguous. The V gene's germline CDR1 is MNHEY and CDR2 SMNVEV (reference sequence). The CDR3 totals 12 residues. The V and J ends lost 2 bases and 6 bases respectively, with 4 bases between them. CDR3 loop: CASSLLPGELFF. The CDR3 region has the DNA TGTGCCAGCAGTTTACTACCCGGGGAGCTGTTTTTT.

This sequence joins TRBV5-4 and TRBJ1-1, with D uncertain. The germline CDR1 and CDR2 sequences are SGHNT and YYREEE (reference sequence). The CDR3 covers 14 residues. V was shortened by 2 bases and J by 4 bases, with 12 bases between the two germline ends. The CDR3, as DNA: TGTGCCAGCAGCTTCCCCTCTCTAGGCACTGAAGCTTTCTTT. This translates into CASSFPSLGTEAFF.

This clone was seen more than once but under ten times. CDR3 protein: CASSTTGGSYGYTF. CDR3 sequence (DNA): TGTGCCAGCAGTACTACAGGGGGCAGCTATGGCTACACCTTC. This chain uses TRBV27 with TRBJ1-2; the match to TRBD1 covers 9 bases. CDR1 MNHEY and CDR2 SMNVEV come from the germline V gene (reference sequence). The CDR3 is 14 amino acids. Trimming at V came to 5 bases and at J to 4 bases, leaving 5 bases not matched to a gene.

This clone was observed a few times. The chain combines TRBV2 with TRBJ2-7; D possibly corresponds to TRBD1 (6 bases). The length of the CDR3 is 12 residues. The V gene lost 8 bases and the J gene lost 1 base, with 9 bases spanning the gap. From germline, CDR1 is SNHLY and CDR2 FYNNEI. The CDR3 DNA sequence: TGTGCCAGCCGGGACATTTCCTACGAGCAGTACTTC. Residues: CASRDISYEQYF.

DNA of the CDR3: TGTGCCAGGGCCCGGGTGAACACTGAAGCTTTCTTT. Translating it yields CARARVNTEAFF. The J gene is TRBJ1-1, the V gene TRBV7-9; D ambiguous. Germline-derived CDR1 and CDR2 are SEHNR and FQNEAQ (reference sequence). The ends were cut back, 9 bases at V and 0 bases at J, with 8 bases in the middle. The CDR3 spans 12 residues. The whole variable domain, filled in from reference TRBV7-9 and TRBJ1-1, reads DTGVSQNPRHKITKRGQNVTFRCDPISEHNRLYWYRQTLGQGPEFLTYFQNEAQLEKSRLLSDRFSAERPKGSFSTLEIQRTEQGDSAMYLCARARVNTEAFFGQGTRLTVV.

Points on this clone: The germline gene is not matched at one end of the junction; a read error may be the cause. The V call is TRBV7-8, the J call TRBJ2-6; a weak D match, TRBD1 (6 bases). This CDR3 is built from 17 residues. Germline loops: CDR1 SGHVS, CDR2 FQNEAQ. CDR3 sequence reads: CASSLASTGPGANGLTF. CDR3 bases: TGTGCCAGCAGCTTAGCCTCAACAGGGCCTGGGGCCAACGGCCTGACTTTC.

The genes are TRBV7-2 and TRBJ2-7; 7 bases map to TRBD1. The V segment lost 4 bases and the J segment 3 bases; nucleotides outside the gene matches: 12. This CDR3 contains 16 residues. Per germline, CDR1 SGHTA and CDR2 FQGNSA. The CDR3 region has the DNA TGTGCCAGCAGCTCGCCGGGGACAGACGCGCACTACGAGCAGTACTTC. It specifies CASSSPGTDAHYEQYF.

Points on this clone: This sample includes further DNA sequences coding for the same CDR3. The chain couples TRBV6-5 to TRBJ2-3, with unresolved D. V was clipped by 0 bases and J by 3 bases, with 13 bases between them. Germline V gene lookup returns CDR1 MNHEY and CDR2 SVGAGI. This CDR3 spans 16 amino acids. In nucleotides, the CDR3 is TGTGCCAGCAGTTACTCCCCCGGCCCGGGTACAGATACGCAGTATTTT. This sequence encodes CASSYSPGPGTDTQYF.

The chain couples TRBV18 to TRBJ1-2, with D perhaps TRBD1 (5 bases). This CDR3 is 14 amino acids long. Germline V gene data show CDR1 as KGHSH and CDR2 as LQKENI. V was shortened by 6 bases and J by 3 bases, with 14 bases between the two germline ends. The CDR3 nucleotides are TGTGCCAGCTCCCTCAGCGGGACGGACTATGGCTACACCTTC. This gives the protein CASSLSGTDYGYTF.

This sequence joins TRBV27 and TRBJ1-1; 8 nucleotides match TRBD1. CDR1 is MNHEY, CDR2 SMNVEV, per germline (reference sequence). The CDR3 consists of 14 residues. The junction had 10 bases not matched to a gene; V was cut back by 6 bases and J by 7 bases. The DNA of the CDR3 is TGTGCCAGCAGATTAGTGGGACAGGCTTTTGAAGCTTTCTTT. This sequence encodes CASRLVGQAFEAFF.

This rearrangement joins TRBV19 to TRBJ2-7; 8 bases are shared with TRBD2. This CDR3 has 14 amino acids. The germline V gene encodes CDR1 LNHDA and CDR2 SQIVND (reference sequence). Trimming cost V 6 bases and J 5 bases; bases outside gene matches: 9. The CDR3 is CASRSSGSLDEQYF. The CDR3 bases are TGTGCCAGTAGATCGAGCGGGAGTCTCGACGAGCAGTACTTC.

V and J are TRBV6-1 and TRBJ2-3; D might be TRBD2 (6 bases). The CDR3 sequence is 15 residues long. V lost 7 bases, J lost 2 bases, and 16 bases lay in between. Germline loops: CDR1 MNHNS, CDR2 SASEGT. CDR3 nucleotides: TGTGCCAGCAACCCGGGACTGAGACACACAGATACGCAGTATTTT. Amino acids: CASNPGLRHTDTQYF.

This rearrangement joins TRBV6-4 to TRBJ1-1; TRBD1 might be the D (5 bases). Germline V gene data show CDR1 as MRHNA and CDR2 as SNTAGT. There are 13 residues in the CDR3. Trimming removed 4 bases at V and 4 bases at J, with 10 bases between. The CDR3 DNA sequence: TGTGCCAGCAGTGTTTCGGGGGGCACTGAAGCTTTCTTT. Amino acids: CASSVSGGTEAFF.

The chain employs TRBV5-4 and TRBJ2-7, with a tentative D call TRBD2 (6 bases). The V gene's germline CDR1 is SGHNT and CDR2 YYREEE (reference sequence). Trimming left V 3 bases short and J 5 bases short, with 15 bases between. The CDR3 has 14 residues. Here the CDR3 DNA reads TGTGCCAGCAGCTGGGGGACTCCAGCGAACGAGCAGTACTTC. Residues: CASSWGTPANEQYF. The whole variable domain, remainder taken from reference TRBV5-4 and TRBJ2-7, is ETGVTQSPTHLIKTRGQQVTLRCSSQSGHNTVSWYQQALGQGPQFIFQYYREEENGRGNFPPRFSGLQFPNYSSELNVNALELDDSALYLCASSWGTPANEQYFGPGTRLTVT.

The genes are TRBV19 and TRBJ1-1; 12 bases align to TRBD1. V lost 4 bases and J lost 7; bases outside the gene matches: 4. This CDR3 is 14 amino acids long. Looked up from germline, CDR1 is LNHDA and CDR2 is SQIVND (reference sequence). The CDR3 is CASSTGQGAGEAFF. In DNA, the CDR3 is TGTGCCAGTAGTACGGGACAGGGGGCCGGTGAAGCTTTCTTT.

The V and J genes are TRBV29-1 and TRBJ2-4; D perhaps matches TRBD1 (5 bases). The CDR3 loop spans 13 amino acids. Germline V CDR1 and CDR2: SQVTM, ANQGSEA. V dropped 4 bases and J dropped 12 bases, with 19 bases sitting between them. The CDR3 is CSVGIQGQGSQYF. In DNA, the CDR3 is TGCAGCGTTGGGATCCAGGGCCAGGGAAGTCAGTACTTC.

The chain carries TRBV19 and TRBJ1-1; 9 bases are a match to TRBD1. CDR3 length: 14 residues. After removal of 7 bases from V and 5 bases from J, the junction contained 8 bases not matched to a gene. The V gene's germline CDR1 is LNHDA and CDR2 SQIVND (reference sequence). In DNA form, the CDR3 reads TGTGCCAGTACCTCGACAGGGGGGGGAACTGAAGCTTTCTTT. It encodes CASTSTGGGTEAFF.

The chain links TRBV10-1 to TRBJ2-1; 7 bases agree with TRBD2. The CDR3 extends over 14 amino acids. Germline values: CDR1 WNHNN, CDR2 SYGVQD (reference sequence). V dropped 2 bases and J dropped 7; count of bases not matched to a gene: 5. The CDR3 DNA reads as TGCGCCAGCAGTGAGGGACTAGAAGGGAATGAGCAGTTCTTC. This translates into CASSEGLEGNEQFF.

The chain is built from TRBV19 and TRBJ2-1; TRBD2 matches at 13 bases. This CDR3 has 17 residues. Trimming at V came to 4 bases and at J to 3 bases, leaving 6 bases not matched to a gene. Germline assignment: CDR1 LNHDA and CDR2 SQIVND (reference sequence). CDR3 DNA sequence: TGTGCCAGTAGTAATGCCCGACTAGCGGGAGGCTACAATGAGCAGTTCTTC. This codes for CASSNARLAGGYNEQFF.

The DNA for the CDR3 is TGCGCCAGCAGCCAGTCAACCACCGGGACAGGGAATGAAAAACTGTTTTTT. The encoded protein is CASSQSTTGTGNEKLFF. The chain combines TRBV4-1 with TRBJ1-4; 9 nucleotides align to TRBD1. This CDR3 has 17 amino acids. Germline V CDR1 and CDR2: MGHRA, YSYEKL. V was pared by 3 bases and J by 5 bases, with 10 bases of the junction left unmatched.

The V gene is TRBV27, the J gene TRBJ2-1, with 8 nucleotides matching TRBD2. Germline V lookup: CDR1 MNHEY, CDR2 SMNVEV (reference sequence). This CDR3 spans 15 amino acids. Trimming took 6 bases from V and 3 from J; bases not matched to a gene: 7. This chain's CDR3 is CASRPKSGSYNEQFF. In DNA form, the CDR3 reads TGTGCCAGCAGACCCAAGAGCGGGAGCTACAATGAGCAGTTCTTC.

The CDR3 sequence is CASRQGSAYGYTF. The CDR3 nucleotides read TGTGCCAGCCGACAGGGGTCGGCCTATGGCTACACCTTC. The chain is built from TRBV28 and TRBJ1-2; 8 bases match TRBD1. V lost 8 bases to trimming and J lost 4 bases; unmatched junction nucleotides: 6. The germline gives CDR1 MDHEN, CDR2 SYDVKM. CDR3 length: 13 amino acids.

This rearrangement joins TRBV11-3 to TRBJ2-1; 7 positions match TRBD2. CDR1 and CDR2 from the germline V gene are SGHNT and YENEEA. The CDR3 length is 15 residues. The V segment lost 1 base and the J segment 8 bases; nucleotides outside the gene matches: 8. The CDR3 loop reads CASSLGAGPVDEQFF. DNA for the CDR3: TGTGCCAGCAGCTTAGGAGCGGGGCCGGTCGATGAGCAGTTCTTC.